The present entry profiles one T cell receptor beta chain with its context. The antigen is unknown. This sample is part of a study of persistence of HIV-infected CD4 T cells. Study information: A median of 8 years of suppressive ART preceded sampling. Study-wide results and caveats: Compared with CD3/CD28-stimulated cells, CMV- and Gag-responding cells showed lower TCRbeta richness. TCR oligoclonality correlated with proviral oligoclonality in the same sorted populations.

Cells were stimulated with overlapping HIV-1 Gag 15-mer peptides. CD4+ T cells upregulating both CD40 ligand and CD69 were sorted as responding cells. For at least 4 years, plasma HIV-1 RNA was undetectable (<50 copies/mL). CDR3 length equals 13 residues. Sequencing used immunoSEQ version 4 in survey mode. Here immunoSEQ multiplex PCR was the method, and the copy in TCRdb shows in-frame clones only, minus some. Among about 19,000 clones, about 60% were seen once, and the ten largest hold 1.5% to 2%. This clonotype originated in an adult woman with HIV who was CMV-seropositive. The sequenced sample was CD4+ T cells sorted from PBMCs after 18-hour stimulation, obtained from a patient who received antiretroviral therapy. The chain uses TRBV21-1 and TRBJ2-7; TRBD1, as called in the table, went unchecked against the DNA. TRBV21-1 is annotated as a pseudogene. This CDR3 is CASSNNGQSEQYF. In DNA, the CDR3 is TGTGCCAGCAGCAATAACGGACAGTCCGAGCAGTACTTC.